This record concerns one TCR beta chain sequence. The data derive from a study of blood T cell repertoires in COVID-19. About the study: PBMCs, B-cell-depleted T cells, or T cells were the source of the cDNA or gDNA that made up the material.

TCRdb's table, derived via immunoSEQ multiplex PCR, lists solely in-frame clones and lacks some. The sample carries 140,000 to 150,000 clones, 81% recorded once. The sequence was obtained from a human donor in a cohort sampled during active COVID-19. The source material was peripheral blood.

Here the CDR3 reads CASSLSGANTEAFF. In nucleotides, the CDR3 is TGTGCCAGCAGCTTATCTGGGGCGAACACTGAAGCTTTCTTT. The genes are TRBV7-9 and TRBJ1-1; perhaps TRBD1 as D (5 bases). Trimming cost V 2 bases and J 1 base, with 8 bases left between them. This CDR3 spans 14 amino acids. In germline, CDR1 is SEHNR, CDR2 FQNEAQ (reference sequence).